This TCR beta chain is drawn from a study of metastatic and nonmetastatic thyroid tumors. Study-level background: Repertoire data that came from the blood and tumor or nodule tissue of malignant and benign thyroid patients were compared.

Original handling: What underpinned the distant-metastasis classifier for papillary thyroid cancer was the set of CDR3 differences across clinicopathological groups. TCRdb reprocessed the PCR reads using MiXCR. These V and J calls rely on TCRdb rather than the paper's analysis. The sample contains almost 70,000 clones, around 14% of which appear only once. Losses at the gene ends were 5 bases for V and 0 bases for J; bases not matched to a gene: 4. Germline-derived CDR1 and CDR2 are SGHDN and FVKESK. The CDR3 is 15 residues long. Study observations and caveats: Malignant thyroid tumors reportedly exceeded benign nodules significantly in TCR beta diversity, with the difference appearing in blood and tumor.

This clone has at least ten counts. Its specificity is not known. The sample contains more than one DNA sequence encoding this CDR3. The entire patient cohort was treatment-naive prior to thyroid surgery. The source of this sequence is a male donor with papillary thyroid cancer or a benign thyroid nodule (not recorded which). Some clones in this sample may be carry-over from other donors' samples. Sequencing was performed on blood. The chain combines TRBV14 with TRBJ2-3, with 8 bases identical to TRBD1. The CDR3 here is CASSSRTGSTDTQYF. The CDR3 DNA sequence: TGTGCCAGCAGCTCCCGGACAGGGAGCACAGATACGCAGTATTTT.